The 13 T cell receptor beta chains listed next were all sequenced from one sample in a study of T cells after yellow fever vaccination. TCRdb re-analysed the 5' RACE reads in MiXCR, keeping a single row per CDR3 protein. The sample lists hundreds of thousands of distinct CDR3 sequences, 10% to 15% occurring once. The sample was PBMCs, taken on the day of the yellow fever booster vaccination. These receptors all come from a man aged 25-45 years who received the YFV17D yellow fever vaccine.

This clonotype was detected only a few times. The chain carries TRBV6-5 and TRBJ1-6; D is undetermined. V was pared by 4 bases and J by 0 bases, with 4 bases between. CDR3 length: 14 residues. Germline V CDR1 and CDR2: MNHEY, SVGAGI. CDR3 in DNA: TGTGCCAGCAGTTCGAGCTCCTATAATTCACCCCTCCACTTT. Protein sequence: CASSSSSYNSPLHF.

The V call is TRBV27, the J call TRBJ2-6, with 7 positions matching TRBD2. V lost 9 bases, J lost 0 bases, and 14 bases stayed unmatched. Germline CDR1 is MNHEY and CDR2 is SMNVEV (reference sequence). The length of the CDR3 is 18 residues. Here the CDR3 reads CASTKAGVVDSGANVLTF. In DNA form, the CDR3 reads TGTGCCAGTACAAAGGCGGGGGTAGTGGACTCTGGGGCCAACGTCCTGACTTTC.

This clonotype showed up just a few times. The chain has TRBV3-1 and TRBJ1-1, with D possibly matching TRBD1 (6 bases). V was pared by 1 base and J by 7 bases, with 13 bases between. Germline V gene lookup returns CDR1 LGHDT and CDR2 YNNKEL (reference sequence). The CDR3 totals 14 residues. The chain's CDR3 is CASSQGTGTNEAFF. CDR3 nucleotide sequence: TGTGCCAGCAGCCAAGGCACAGGGACCAATGAAGCTTTCTTT. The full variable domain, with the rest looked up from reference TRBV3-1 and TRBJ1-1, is DTAVSQTPKYLVTQMGNDKSIKCEQNLGHDTMYWYKQDSKKFLKIMFSYNNKELIINETVPNRFSPKSPDKAHLNLHINSLELGDSAVYFCASSQGTGTNEAFFGQGTRLTVV.

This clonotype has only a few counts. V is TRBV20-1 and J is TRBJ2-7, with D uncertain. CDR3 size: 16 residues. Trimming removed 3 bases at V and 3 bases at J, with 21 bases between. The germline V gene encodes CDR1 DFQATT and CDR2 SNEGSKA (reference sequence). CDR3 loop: CSASAPAIVKNYEQYF. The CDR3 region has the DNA TGCAGTGCTAGTGCCCCAGCTATAGTTAAAAACTACGAGCAGTACTTC.

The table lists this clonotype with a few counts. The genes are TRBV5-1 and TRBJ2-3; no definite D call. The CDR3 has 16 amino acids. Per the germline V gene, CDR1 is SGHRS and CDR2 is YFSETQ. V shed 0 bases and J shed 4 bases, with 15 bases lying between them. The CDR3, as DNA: TGCGCCAGCAGCTTGGCCCCAATGAGAGGACCAGATACGCAGTATTTT. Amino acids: CASSLAPMRGPDTQYF.

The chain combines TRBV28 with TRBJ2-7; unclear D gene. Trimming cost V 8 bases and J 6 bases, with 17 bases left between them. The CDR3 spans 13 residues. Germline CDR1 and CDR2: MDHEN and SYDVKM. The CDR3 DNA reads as TGTGCCAGCCGATGGGCAGCCGGCGGCGAGCAGTACTTC. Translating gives CASRWAAGGEQYF.

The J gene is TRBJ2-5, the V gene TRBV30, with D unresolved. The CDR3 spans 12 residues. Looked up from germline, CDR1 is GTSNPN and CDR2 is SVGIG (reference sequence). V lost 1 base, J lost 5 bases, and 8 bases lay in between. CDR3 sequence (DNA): TGTGCCTGGAGTGGGAACGGGGAGACCCAGTACTTC. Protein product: CAWSGNGETQYF.

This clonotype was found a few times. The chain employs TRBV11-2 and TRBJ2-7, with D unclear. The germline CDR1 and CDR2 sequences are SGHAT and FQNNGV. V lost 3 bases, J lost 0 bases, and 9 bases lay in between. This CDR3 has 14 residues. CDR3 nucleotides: TGTGCCAGCAGCTTTTGGGCAAGCTCCTACGAGCAGTACTTC. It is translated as CASSFWASSYEQYF.

The CDR3 spells CASSQGTAGGSYEQYF. In nucleotides, the CDR3 is TGCGCCAGCAGCCAAGGCACAGCGGGAGGTTCCTACGAGCAGTACTTC. The chain is built from TRBV4-3 and TRBJ2-7; 9 nucleotides line up with TRBD2. The V gene's germline CDR1 is LGHNA and CDR2 YSLEER. The CDR3 is 16 amino acids. V trimming: 1 base; J trimming: 1 base; junction bases outside the gene matches: 5.

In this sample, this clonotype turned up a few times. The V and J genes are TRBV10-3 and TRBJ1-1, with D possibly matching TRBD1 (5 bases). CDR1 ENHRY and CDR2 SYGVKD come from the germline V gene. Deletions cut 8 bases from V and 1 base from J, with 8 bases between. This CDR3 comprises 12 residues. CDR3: CAIGQQNTEAFF. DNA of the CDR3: TGTGCCATCGGACAACAGAACACTGAAGCTTTCTTT.

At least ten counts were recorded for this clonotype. Written as DNA, the CDR3 is TGTGCCAGCACGTTCGGTTACGAGCAGTACTTC. It specifies CASTFGYEQYF. The chain carries TRBV6-2 or TRBV6-3 and TRBJ2-7; no reliable D call. Trimming took 7 bases from V and 4 from J, leaving 8 bases between them. Germline values: CDR1 MNHEY, CDR2 SVGEGT. The CDR3 has 11 residues.

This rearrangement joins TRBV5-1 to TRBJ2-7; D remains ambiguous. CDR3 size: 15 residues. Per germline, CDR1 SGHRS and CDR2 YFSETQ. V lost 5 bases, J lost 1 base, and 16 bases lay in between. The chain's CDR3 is CASRQTRARSYEQYF. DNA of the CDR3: TGCGCCAGCAGGCAAACCCGGGCCCGATCCTACGAGCAGTACTTC.

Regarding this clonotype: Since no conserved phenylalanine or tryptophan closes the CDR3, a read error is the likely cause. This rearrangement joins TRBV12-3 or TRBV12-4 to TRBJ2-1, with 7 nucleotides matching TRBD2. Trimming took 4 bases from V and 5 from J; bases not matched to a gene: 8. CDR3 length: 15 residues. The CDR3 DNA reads TGTGCCAGCAGTTACTCCGGGACTAAAAACAATGAGCAGTTCTTG. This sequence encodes CASSYSGTKNNEQFL.